Each of the 27 T cell receptor beta chains below was sequenced from the same sample in a study of identical twins. MiXCR, applied by TCRdb to the 5' RACE reads, yields one record per CDR3 protein. The table lists roughly 280,000 distinct CDR3 sequences, just under 9.5% of them singletons. These data were also reused for a study on yellow fever vaccine responses in identical twins.

The sequenced sample consisted of CD8+ T cells sorted from blood. These receptors came from a woman aged 18-35 years in good health.

The rearrangement uses TRBV5-4 and TRBJ2-7, with 9 positions matching TRBD2. Looked up from germline, CDR1 is SGHNT and CDR2 is YYREEE (reference sequence). CDR3 length: 18 amino acids. With 0 bases clipped from V and 1 base from J, the junction kept 11 bases outside the gene matches. The CDR3 DNA reads TGTGCCAGCAGCTTGGGGGGCGCGAGTCTAGCGGGGTCCTACGAGCAGTACTTC. Its protein is CASSLGGASLAGSYEQYF.

This clonotype has a count of ten or more. The V gene is TRBV4-1, the J gene TRBJ2-1; D uncertain. V was shortened by 2 bases and J by 0 bases, with 8 bases between the two germline ends. Germline lookup yields CDR1 MGHRA and CDR2 YSYEKL. The CDR3 length is 15 residues. The CDR3 DNA reads TGCGCCAGCAGCCAATCGGAAAGCTCCTACAATGAGCAGTTCTTC. Encoded protein: CASSQSESSYNEQFF.

A few counts support this clonotype. This chain joins TRBV20-1 and TRBJ1-6; a possible D gene is TRBD1 (5 bases). Deletions cut 3 bases from V and 7 bases from J, with 19 bases between. There are 16 residues in the CDR3. CDR1 is DFQATT, CDR2 SNEGSKA, per germline (reference sequence). The CDR3 nucleotides read TGCAGTGCTAGGGCACGGAGGGGAGTTCCCAATTCACCCCTCCACTTT. Its protein product is CSARARRGVPNSPLHF.

This clonotype has just a few counts. The chain carries TRBV9 and TRBJ2-7; perhaps TRBD1 as D (6 bases). Between the trimmed V and J ends, which lost 4 bases and 7 bases, there was a span of 15 bases. In germline, CDR1 is SGDLS, CDR2 YYNGEE. There are 13 residues in the CDR3. CDR3: CASSIPARGEQYF. CDR3 in DNA: TGTGCCAGCAGCATACCGGCTAGGGGGGAGCAGTACTTC. The variable domain in full, with the rest retrieved from reference TRBV9 and TRBJ2-7, is DSGVTQTPKHLITATGQRVTLRCSPRSGDLSVYWYQQSLDQGLQFLIQYYNGEERAKGNILERFSAQQFPDLHSELNLSSLELGDSALYFCASSIPARGEQYFGPGTRLTVT.

At least ten counts were recorded for this clonotype. V usage is TRBV18 and J usage is TRBJ2-1; D remains ambiguous. Germline CDR1 reads KGHSH; CDR2 reads LQKENI. V dropped 2 bases and J dropped 8 bases, with 7 bases sitting between them. The CDR3 sequence is 12 residues long. CDR3 amino acids: CASSPSADEQFF. For the CDR3, the DNA is TGTGCCAGCTCACCATCGGCGGATGAGCAGTTCTTC. The variable domain in full, with the rest retrieved from reference TRBV18 and TRBJ2-1, is NAGVMQNPRHLVRRRGQEARLRCSPMKGHSHVYWYRQLPEEGLKFMVYLQKENIIDESGMPKERFSAEFPKEGPSILRIQQVVRGDSAAYFCASSPSADEQFFGPGTRLTVL.

A few counts support this clonotype. The V call is TRBV29-1, the J call TRBJ2-3, with 12 positions matching TRBD1. The trim removed 4 bases at V and 4 bases at J, leaving 3 bases unmatched. CDR1 is SQVTM, CDR2 ANQGSEA, per germline. This CDR3 contains 14 residues. The chain's CDR3 is CSVAGTGGADTQYF. The CDR3 region has the DNA TGCAGCGTTGCGGGGACAGGGGGCGCAGATACGCAGTATTTT.

Only a few counts were recorded for this clonotype. This chain joins TRBV7-9 and TRBJ2-7; possible D gene TRBD1, 5 bases. Trimming left V 2 bases short and J 3 bases short, with 8 bases between. Germline values: CDR1 SEHNR, CDR2 FQNEAQ (reference sequence). The CDR3 sequence is 13 residues long. The CDR3 region has the DNA TGTGCCAGCAGCTTACTACAGGACTACGAGCAGTACTTC. Its translation: CASSLLQDYEQYF.

This clonotype has at least ten counts. This rearrangement joins TRBV5-5 to TRBJ1-5; perhaps TRBD1 as D (5 bases). Germline-derived CDR1 and CDR2 are SGHKS and YYEKEE (reference sequence). V was clipped by 0 bases and J by 5 bases, with 9 bases between them. There are 14 residues in the CDR3. CDR3 in DNA: TGTGCCAGCAGCTTGGTCCAGGGTTATCAGCCCCAGCATTTT. It specifies CASSLVQGYQPQHF.

There are many counts of this clonotype. CDR3 nucleotides: TGTGCCAGCAGCCTACAGGGGAACTATGGCTACACCTTC. This encodes CASSLQGNYGYTF. The chain joins TRBV6-1 to TRBJ1-2; 7 nucleotides line up with TRBD1. The CDR3 extends over 13 amino acids. Per the germline V gene, CDR1 is MNHNS and CDR2 is SASEGT. The J segment lost 2 bases and the V segment lost 6 bases, leaving 3 bases of the junction unmatched.

The chain combines TRBV7-3 with TRBJ2-2, with TRBD1 identical over 8 bases. Per the germline V gene, CDR1 is SGHTA and CDR2 is FQGTGA. This CDR3 is 16 amino acids long. V shed 5 bases, J shed 5 bases, and the junction held 10 bases outside the gene matches. DNA for the CDR3: TGTGCCAGCAGCGACCAGCCGGGACAGGCAACCGGGGAGCTGTTTTTT. Translated: CASSDQPGQATGELFF. Full variable domain (missing parts from reference TRBV7-3 and TRBJ2-2): GAGVSQTPSNKVTEKGKYVELRCDPISGHTALYWYRQSLGQGPEFLIYFQGTGAADDSGLPNDRFFAVRPEGSVSTLKIQRTERGDSAVYLCASSDQPGQATGELFFGEGSRLTVL.

The sample holds many counts of this clonotype. The V gene is TRBV3-1, the J gene TRBJ2-7; 8 positions match TRBD2. The V and J ends lost 1 base and 5 bases, in that order; junction bases with no gene match: 4. From germline, CDR1 is LGHDT and CDR2 YNNKEL (reference sequence). The CDR3 spans 14 residues. The CDR3 protein is CASSQAGRDHEQYF. CDR3 DNA sequence: TGTGCCAGCAGCCAAGCCGGGAGGGATCACGAGCAGTACTTC.

A few counts support this clonotype. The chain joins TRBV5-1 to TRBJ2-1; 8 bases map to TRBD2. The CDR3 runs to 15 residues. V was clipped by 0 bases and J by 8 bases; unmatched bases: 7. The germline V gene encodes CDR1 SGHRS and CDR2 YFSETQ. The CDR3 reads CASSLVDGGAYEQFF. The CDR3 DNA reads TGCGCCAGCAGCTTGGTAGACGGGGGGGCCTATGAGCAGTTCTTC.

The J gene is TRBJ2-7, the V gene TRBV20-1; possible D gene TRBD2, 6 bases. CDR1 is DFQATT, CDR2 SNEGSKA, per germline (reference sequence). Trimming took 1 base from V and 2 from J, leaving 15 bases between them. The CDR3 loop spans 15 amino acids. CDR3 region: CSARAPGLPTYEQYF. CDR3 sequence (DNA): TGCAGTGCTAGAGCGCCGGGACTTCCCACCTACGAGCAGTACTTC.

This clonotype was counted only a few times. The chain employs TRBV7-9 and TRBJ1-1; tentatively, D is TRBD1 (5 bases). This CDR3 has 15 residues. Trimming took off 5 bases at V and 4 bases at J, with 17 bases between the two ends. Germline CDR1 SEHNR, CDR2 FQNEAQ (reference sequence). The CDR3 nucleotides read TGTGCCAGCAGCCGCGCTGGTTGGGGGTTCACTGAAGCTTTCTTT. Translation gives CASSRAGWGFTEAFF.

Written as DNA, the CDR3 is TGTGCCAGCAGCTTCCGGCCCGACAGGGAGCAGTACTTC. Translated, it gives CASSFRPDREQYF. The gene calls are TRBV27 and TRBJ2-7, with a possible D match to TRBD1 (6 bases). CDR3 length: 13 residues. V gave up 6 bases and J gave up 7 bases, with 16 bases separating them. CDR1 is MNHEY, CDR2 SMNVEV, per germline (reference sequence).

The gene calls are TRBV7-9 and TRBJ2-7; TRBD2 agrees at 10 bases. The V gene end was trimmed by 4 bases and the J gene end by 5 bases; junction bases not matched to a gene: 5. Germline lookup yields CDR1 SEHNR and CDR2 FQNEAQ (reference sequence). The length of the CDR3 is 14 residues. The chain's CDR3 is CASSSAGGRHEQYF. In DNA, the CDR3 is TGTGCCAGCAGCTCAGCGGGGGGGCGCCACGAGCAGTACTTC.

About this clonotype: A much more abundant neighbour one base away suggests this may be a read error. This rearrangement joins TRBV11-3 to TRBJ2-7, with D possibly being TRBD2 (5 bases). The V and J ends lost 0 bases and 3 bases respectively, with 6 bases between them. Per the germline V gene, CDR1 is SGHNT and CDR2 is YENEEA. The CDR3 has 13 amino acids. CDR3 sequence reads: CASSLEGDYEQYF. For the CDR3, the DNA is TGTGCCAGCAGCTTAGAGGGAGACTACGAGCAGTACTTC.

This clonotype has a handful of counts. The chain employs TRBV6-5 and TRBJ2-3, with D perhaps TRBD1 or TRBD2 (6 bases each). The CDR3 length is 11 residues. The ends were cut back, 8 bases at V and 6 bases at J, with 9 bases in the middle. CDR1 is MNHEY, CDR2 SVGAGI, per germline. Here the CDR3 reads CASWGADTQYF. CDR3 in DNA: TGTGCCAGCTGGGGGGCGGATACGCAGTATTTT.

The V gene is TRBV10-3, the J gene TRBJ1-5, with a tentative D call TRBD1 (5 bases). The CDR3 contains 15 residues. Germline V gives CDR1 ENHRY, CDR2 SYGVKD. V was cut by 6 bases and J by 6 bases, with 18 bases left in between. The CDR3 DNA reads TGTGCCATCAGGGAAGACCTTCAGGGTTCTCAGCCCCAGCATTTT. Translation: CAIREDLQGSQPQHF.

This clonotype was detected many times. The J gene is TRBJ1-2, the V gene TRBV4-3; D is perhaps TRBD1 (5 bases). The V end lost 0 bases, the J end lost 4 bases, and 9 bases lay between the germline ends. The CDR3 runs to 14 residues. CDR1 and CDR2 (germline): LGHNA, YSLEER. This CDR3 is CASSQDQGTYGYTF. CDR3 coding DNA: TGCGCCAGCAGCCAAGATCAGGGAACCTATGGCTACACCTTC.

This clonotype appeared many times. This chain joins TRBV6-4 and TRBJ2-3, with 8 nucleotides matching TRBD1. The germline V gene has CDR1 MRHNA and CDR2 SNTAGT. The junction had 2 bases not matched to a gene; V was cut back by 2 bases and J by 4 bases. This CDR3 is built from 14 residues. CDR3 residues: CASSDVTGADTQYF. DNA of the CDR3: TGTGCCAGCAGTGACGTGACAGGGGCAGATACGCAGTATTTT.

The J gene is TRBJ1-5, the V gene TRBV30; perhaps TRBD1 as D (5 bases). The germline V gene encodes CDR1 GTSNPN and CDR2 SVGIG (reference sequence). This CDR3 spans 14 amino acids. V was trimmed by 5 bases and J by 1 base, leaving 12 bases between them. The CDR3 sequence is CAWAPGTSNQPQHF. CDR3 coding DNA: TGTGCCTGGGCTCCCGGGACCAGCAATCAGCCCCAGCATTTT. The full variable domain, in which reference TRBV30 and TRBJ1-5 provide the parts outside the CDR3, is SQTIHQWPATLVQPVGSPLSLECTVEGTSNPNLYWYRQAAGRGLQLLFYSVGIGQISSEVPQNLSASRPQDRQFILSSKKLLLSDSGFYLCAWAPGTSNQPQHFGDGTRLSIL.

This clonotype was observed at least ten times. J is TRBJ2-3 and V is TRBV20-1; TRBD2 matches at 8 bases. V gave up 3 bases and J gave up 4 bases; unmatched junction bases: 12. This CDR3 region has 16 residues. Germline lookup yields CDR1 DFQATT and CDR2 SNEGSKA (reference sequence). The CDR3: CSAREVSGRGSDTQYF. For the CDR3, the DNA is TGCAGTGCTAGGGAAGTCAGCGGGAGAGGGTCAGATACGCAGTATTTT.

The chain joins TRBV15 to TRBJ2-2; 9 nucleotides match TRBD1. CDR3 length: 17 residues. Germline V gives CDR1 LNHNV, CDR2 YYDKDF (reference sequence). The junction had 6 bases not matched to a gene; V was cut back by 0 bases and J by 4 bases. This CDR3 is CATSRDFGTGTTGELFF. The DNA for the CDR3 is TGTGCCACCAGCAGAGATTTTGGGACAGGGACCACCGGGGAGCTGTTTTTT.

This clonotype showed up just a few times. V and J are TRBV20-1 and TRBJ2-5; 8 bases are a match to TRBD2. With 2 bases clipped from V and 4 bases from J, the junction kept 6 bases outside the gene matches. The CDR3 has 14 amino acids. Germline assignment: CDR1 DFQATT and CDR2 SNEGSKA (reference sequence). In nucleotides, the CDR3 is TGCAGTGCTAGAATCGGGGGGGGGCGAGAGACCCAGTACTTC. Its protein is CSARIGGGRETQYF.

There are many counts of this clonotype. The chain carries TRBV4-1 and TRBJ2-2, with D unresolved. Germline V CDR1 and CDR2: MGHRA, YSYEKL. The CDR3 is made up of 12 amino acids. The ends were cut back, 8 bases at V and 2 bases at J, with 6 bases in the middle. Here the CDR3 reads CASQPNTGELFF. The DNA for the CDR3 is TGCGCCAGCCAGCCAAACACCGGGGAGCTGTTTTTT.

This clonotype has just a few counts. J is TRBJ1-1 and V is TRBV7-9; D is undetermined. Per germline, CDR1 SEHNR and CDR2 FQNEAQ (reference sequence). There are 13 residues in the CDR3. V was shortened by 5 bases and J by 11 bases, with 18 bases between the two germline ends. In nucleotides, the CDR3 is TGTGCCAGCAGCCTCGAGGCAAGGGCGGAGGCTTTCTTT. This sequence encodes CASSLEARAEAFF.